These 7 T cell receptor beta chains came from one sample sequenced in a study of a mutant IDH1 vaccine in newly diagnosed glioma. The time point: week 11, during vaccination. Doses consisted of 300 ug of mutant IDH1 20-mer peptide each, paired with topical imiquimod. Their antigen targets remain unknown. Sequencing used immunoSEQ multiplex PCR; TCRdb keeps in-frame clones, though not all of them. This sample has 25,000 to 35,000 clones; almost 90% occur once, and the top ten carry about a fifth. This specimen consisted of PBMCs, obtained from a glioma patient whose treatment included an IDH1 peptide vaccine. The receptors here all came from a man in his late teens or twenties with glioma.

This clone was counted only a few times. This chain links TRBV6-5 with TRBJ1-1; D unresolved. This CDR3 has 13 amino acids. V lost 0 bases and J lost 5, with 7 bases in between. CDR1 is MNHEY, CDR2 SVGAGI, per germline. The chain's CDR3 is CASSYSRGTEAFF. The CDR3 DNA sequence: TGTGCCAGCAGTTACTCACGCGGGACTGAAGCTTTCTTT.

CDR3 sequence: CASSQVGGGTEAFF. Here the CDR3 DNA reads TGTGCCAGCAGCCAAGTAGGGGGCGGAACTGAAGCTTTCTTT. The chain uses TRBV14 and TRBJ1-1, with 7 bases lining up with TRBD1. CDR1 SGHDN and CDR2 FVKESK come from the germline V gene. CDR3 length equals 14 residues. The J segment lost 5 bases and the V segment lost 1 base, leaving 4 bases of the junction unmatched.

The CDR3 sequence is CATQAGANVLTF. The CDR3 DNA follows: TGTGCCACACAGGCTGGGGCCAACGTCCTGACTTTC. V is TRBV25-1 and J is TRBJ2-6; TRBD1 is a possible D gene (5 bases). The CDR3 consists of 12 residues. Per the germline V gene, CDR1 is MGHDK and CDR2 is SYGVNS. With 10 bases removed from V and 2 bases from J, the gap between germline ends came to 6 bases. Using reference TRBV25-1 and TRBJ2-6 for the parts outside the CDR3, the full variable domain is EADIYQTPRYLVIGTGKKITLECSQTMGHDKMYWYQQDPGMELHLIHYSYGVNSTEKGDLSSESTVSRIRTEHFPLTLESARPSHTSQYLCATQAGANVLTFGAGSRLTVL.

This clone was observed a single time. The V gene is TRBV5-1, the J gene TRBJ2-5; D possibly corresponds to TRBD2 (6 bases). The CDR3 is 14 amino acids. CDR1 and CDR2 from the germline V gene are SGHRS and YFSETQ. The V and J ends lost 4 bases and 1 base respectively, with 11 bases between them. CDR3 sequence: CASSGAGSQETQYF. As DNA, the CDR3 is TGCGCCAGCAGCGGTGCGGGGTCCCAAGAGACCCAGTACTTC.

This clone was counted once. The CDR3, as DNA: TGTGCCAGCAGCGTTTCCTCAGGGGGGACCTATGGCTACACCTTC. Amino acids: CASSVSSGGTYGYTF. This chain uses TRBV9 with TRBJ1-2; TRBD1 agrees at 7 bases. The germline gives CDR1 SGDLS, CDR2 YYNGEE. V dropped 2 bases and J dropped 4; count of bases not matched to a gene: 8. This CDR3 contains 15 residues.

The sample holds a few counts of this clone. The CDR3 nucleotides read TGTGCCAGCAGTTTAGGCCCCCGGACAGGCCACAATCAGCCCCAGCATTTT. It specifies CASSLGPRTGHNQPQHF. The rearrangement uses TRBV27 and TRBJ1-5, with 7 bases lining up with TRBD1. Trimming at V came to 2 bases and at J to 3 bases, leaving 10 bases not matched to a gene. Germline CDR1 and CDR2: MNHEY and SMNVEV (reference sequence). This CDR3 has 17 residues.

The genes are TRBV6-5 and TRBJ1-2; perhaps TRBD1 as D (5 bases). CDR1 and CDR2 from the germline V gene are MNHEY and SVGAGI. The length of the CDR3 is 13 residues. V lost 6 bases and J lost 8, with 16 bases in between. In nucleotides, the CDR3 is TGTGCCAGCAGCCAGGGATCTTTAGAGGGCTACACCTTC. It encodes CASSQGSLEGYTF.